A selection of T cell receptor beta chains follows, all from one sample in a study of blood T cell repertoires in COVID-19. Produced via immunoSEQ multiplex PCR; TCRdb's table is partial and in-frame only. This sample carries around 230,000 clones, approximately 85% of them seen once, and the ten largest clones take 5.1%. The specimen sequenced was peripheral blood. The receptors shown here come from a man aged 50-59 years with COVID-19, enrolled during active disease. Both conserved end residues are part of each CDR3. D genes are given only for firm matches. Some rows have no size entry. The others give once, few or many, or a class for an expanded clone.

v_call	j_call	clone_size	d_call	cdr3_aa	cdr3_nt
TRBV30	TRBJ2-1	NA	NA	CAWSVGRAPYNEQFF	TGTGCCTGGAGTGTGGGCAGGGCCCCCTACAATGAGCAGTTCTTC
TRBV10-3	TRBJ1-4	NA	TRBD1	CAIRPQGASNEKLFF	TGTGCCATCAGACCCCAGGGGGCTAGTAATGAAAAACTGTTTTTT
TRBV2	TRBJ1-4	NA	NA	CASINPGSENEKLFF	TGTGCCAGCATAAACCCGGGATCCGAAAATGAAAAACTGTTTTTT
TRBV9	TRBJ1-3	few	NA	CASSQQGQGNTIYF	TGTGCCAGCAGCCAACAGGGACAAGGAAACACCATATATTTT
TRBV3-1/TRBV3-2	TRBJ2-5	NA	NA	CASTHSRLLQETQYF	TGTGCCAGCACCCACTCCAGACTTTTACAAGAGACCCAGTACTTC
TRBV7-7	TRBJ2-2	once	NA	CASSFLSSKNTGELFF	TGTGCTAGCAGCTTTTTATCGAGTAAGAACACCGGGGAGCTGTTTTTT
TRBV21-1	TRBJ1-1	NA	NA	CASSKVSVKEAFF	TGTGCCAGCAGCAAAGTGTCAGTGAAAGAAGCTTTCTTT
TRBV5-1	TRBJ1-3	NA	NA	CASSSEGAGNTIYF	TGCGCCAGCAGCTCCGAGGGGGCTGGAAACACCATATATTTT
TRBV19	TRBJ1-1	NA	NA	CASTLRPDTTNTEAFF	TGTGCCAGTACCCTCCGGCCTGACACAACCAACACTGAAGCTTTCTTT
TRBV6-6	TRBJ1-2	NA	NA	CASKTDSKYGYTF	TGTGCCAGCAAAACAGACAGCAAATATGGCTACACCTTC
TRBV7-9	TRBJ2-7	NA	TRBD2	CASSPRSSGGQSSYEQYF	TGTGCCAGCAGCCCCCGGTCTAGCGGGGGGCAGAGCTCCTACGAGCAGTACTTC
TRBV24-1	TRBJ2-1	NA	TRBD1	CATSQPGQGARDEQFF	TGTGCCACCTCCCAGCCGGGACAGGGGGCGAGGGATGAGCAGTTCTTC
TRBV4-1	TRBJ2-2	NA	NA	CASSQESGKVTRELFF	TGCGCCAGCAGCCAAGAATCCGGGAAAGTCACCAGGGAGCTGTTTTTT
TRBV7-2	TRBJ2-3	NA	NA	CASSPTQDTQYF	TGTGCCAGCAGCCCGACACAAGATACGCAGTATTTT
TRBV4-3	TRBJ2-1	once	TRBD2	CASSQVQAGGAWGGYNEQFF	TGCGCCAGCAGCCAAGTACAAGCGGGGGGTGCCTGGGGAGGCTACAATGAGCAGTTCTTC
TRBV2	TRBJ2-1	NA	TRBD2	CASRWTSGGADEQFF	TGTGCCAGCAGGTGGACTAGCGGGGGGGCGGATGAGCAGTTCTTC
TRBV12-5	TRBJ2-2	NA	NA	CASGEQGTAGELFF	TGTGCTAGTGGTGAACAGGGAACGGCCGGGGAGCTGTTTTTT
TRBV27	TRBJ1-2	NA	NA	CASSFGAYRYGYTF	TGTGCCAGCAGTTTTGGGGCGTACCGCTATGGCTACACCTTC
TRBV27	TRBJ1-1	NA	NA	CASSLTGGRTEAFF	TGTGCCAGCAGTTTAACCGGAGGGCGCACTGAAGCTTTCTTT
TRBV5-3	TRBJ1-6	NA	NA	CARSFTPPGQGSPLHF	TGTGCCAGAAGCTTTACCCCCCCGGGACAAGGGTCACCCCTCCACTTT
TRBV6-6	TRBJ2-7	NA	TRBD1	CASRPGTGISYEQYF	TGTGCCAGCAGACCCGGGACAGGGATTTCCTACGAGCAGTACTTC
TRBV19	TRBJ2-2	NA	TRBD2	CASRIGGAASVGELFF	TGTGCCAGTAGAATCGGGGGGGCCGCGAGCGTCGGGGAGCTGTTTTTT
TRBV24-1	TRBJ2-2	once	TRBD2	CATSDRGLAGGTGELFF	TGTGCCACCAGTGACCGCGGACTAGCGGGGGGAACCGGGGAGCTGTTTTTT
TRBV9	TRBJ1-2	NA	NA	CASSAALGGKGYGYTF	TGTGCCAGCAGCGCCGCGCTCGGGGGGAAGGGCTATGGCTACACCTTC
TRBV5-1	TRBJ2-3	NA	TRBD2	CASSAGLAGGKKSTDTQYF	TGCGCCAGCAGCGCGGGACTAGCGGGGGGGAAGAAAAGCACAGATACGCAGTATTTT
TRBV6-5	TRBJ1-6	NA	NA	CASRGEAQNSPLHF	TGTGCCAGCAGAGGAGAGGCCCAAAATTCACCCCTCCACTTT
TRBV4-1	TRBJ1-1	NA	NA	CASSQDSGRYTEAFF	TGCGCCAGCAGCCAAGACTCGGGTAGGTACACTGAAGCTTTCTTT
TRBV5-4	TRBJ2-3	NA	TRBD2	CASSSPGLAGGTGDTQYF	TGTGCCAGCAGCTCACCGGGACTAGCGGGGGGTACGGGAGATACGCAGTATTTT
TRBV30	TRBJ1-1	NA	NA	CAKGRMNTEAFF	TGTGCCAAAGGGAGAATGAACACTGAAGCTTTCTTT
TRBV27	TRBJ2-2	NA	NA	CASSSLAWYGGELFF	TGTGCCAGCAGTTCCCTAGCTTGGTATGGCGGGGAGCTGTTTTTT
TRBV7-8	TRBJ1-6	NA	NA	CASSLDITGLGTPLHF	TGTGCCAGCAGCTTAGATATCACAGGCTTGGGGACACCCCTCCACTTT
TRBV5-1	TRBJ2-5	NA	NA	CASSGLIIQETQYF	TGCGCCAGCAGTGGACTGATTATCCAAGAGACCCAGTACTTC
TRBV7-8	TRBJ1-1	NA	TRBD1	CASSPPGQINTEAFF	TGTGCCAGCAGCCCTCCGGGACAGATAAACACTGAAGCTTTCTTT
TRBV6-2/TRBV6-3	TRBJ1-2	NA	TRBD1	CASSSSGTGHNYGYTF	TGTGCCAGCAGTTCCTCCGGGACAGGACACAACTATGGCTACACCTTC
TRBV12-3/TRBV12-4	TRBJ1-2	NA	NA	CASSLREGYGYTF	TGTGCCAGCAGTTTACGGGAGGGATATGGCTACACCTTC
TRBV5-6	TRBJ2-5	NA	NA	CASSLLLQETQYF	TGTGCCAGCAGCTTGCTCCTTCAAGAGACCCAGTACTTC
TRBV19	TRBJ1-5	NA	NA	CASSIYETNQPQHF	TGTGCCAGTAGTATTTACGAGACAAATCAGCCCCAGCATTTT
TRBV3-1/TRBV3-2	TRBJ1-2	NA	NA	CASSQVQGGNYGYTF	TGTGCCAGCAGCCAAGTTCAGGGCGGCAACTATGGCTACACCTTC
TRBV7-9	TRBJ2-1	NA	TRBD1	CASSRRTGGFYNEQFF	TGTGCCAGCAGCCGACGGACAGGGGGGTTCTACAATGAGCAGTTCTTC
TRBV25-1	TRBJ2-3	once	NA	CASSDFLESTDTQYF	TGTGCCAGCAGTGACTTCTTGGAGTCCACAGATACGCAGTATTTT
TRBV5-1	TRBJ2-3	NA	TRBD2	CASSPESGGTDTQYF	TGCGCCAGCAGCCCCGAGAGCGGGGGCACAGATACGCAGTATTTT
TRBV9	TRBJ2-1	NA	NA	CASSPIPRKTIQVDNEQFF	TGTGCCAGCAGCCCTATCCCGCGAAAAACGATTCAAGTGGACAATGAGCAGTTCTTC
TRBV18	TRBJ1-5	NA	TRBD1	CASSPNDRANQPQHF	TGTGCCAGCTCACCTAACGACAGGGCCAATCAGCCCCAGCATTTT
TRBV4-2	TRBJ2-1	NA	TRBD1	CASSLQARDRGYNEQFF	TGTGCCAGCAGCTTACAGGCCCGGGACAGGGGCTACAATGAGCAGTTCTTC
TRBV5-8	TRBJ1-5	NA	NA	CASSSAGQINQPQHF	TGTGCCAGCAGCTCGGCCGGACAGATTAATCAGCCCCAGCATTTT
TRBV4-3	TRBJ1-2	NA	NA	CASSQDKGGPNYGYTF	TGCGCCAGCAGCCAAGATAAGGGGGGGCCCAACTATGGCTACACCTTC
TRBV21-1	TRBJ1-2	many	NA	CASSKKSPGRLVIYGYTF	TGTGCCAGCAGCAAAAAGTCGCCAGGCCGCCTCGTAATCTATGGCTACACCTTC
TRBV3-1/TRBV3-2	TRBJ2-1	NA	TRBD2	CASSQPTGTSGGSSYNEQFF	TGTGCCAGCAGCCAGCCCACCGGGACTAGCGGGGGTAGCTCCTACAATGAGCAGTTCTTC
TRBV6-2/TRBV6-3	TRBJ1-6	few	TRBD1	CASSSGQGAYSPLHF	TGTGCCAGCAGTTCCGGACAGGGGGCATATTCACCCCTCCACTTT
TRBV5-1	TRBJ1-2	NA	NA	CASSLGGEVSRGYTF	TGCGCCAGCAGCTTGGGCGGGGAGGTATCGCGTGGCTACACCTTC
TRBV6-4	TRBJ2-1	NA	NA	CASSASGGYNEQFF	TGTGCCAGCAGTGCCTCCGGGGGTTACAATGAGCAGTTCTTC
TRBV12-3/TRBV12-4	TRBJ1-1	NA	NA	CASKWEVRTEAFF	TGTGCCAGCAAATGGGAGGTCCGCACTGAAGCTTTCTTT
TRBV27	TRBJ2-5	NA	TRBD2	CASSPLSSGGTETQYF	TGTGCCAGCAGTCCCCTGTCTAGCGGGGGGACAGAGACCCAGTACTTC
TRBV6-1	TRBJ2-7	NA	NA	CASSELQGQGYEQYF	TGTGCCAGCAGTGAACTCCAGGGGCAGGGGTACGAGCAGTACTTC
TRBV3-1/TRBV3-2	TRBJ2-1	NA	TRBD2	CASSQERGTSNEQFF	TGTGCCAGCAGCCAAGAAAGAGGGACTAGCAATGAGCAGTTCTTC
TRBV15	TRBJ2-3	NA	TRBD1	CATSRRQGAGTQYF	TGTGCCACCAGCCGTAGACAGGGGGCCGGTACGCAGTATTTT
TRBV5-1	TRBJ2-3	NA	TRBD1	CASSLVGTENTDTQYF	TGCGCCAGCAGCTTAGTCGGGACAGAGAACACAGATACGCAGTATTTT
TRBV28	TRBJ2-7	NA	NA	CASSFSRTVLSYEQYF	TGTGCCAGCAGTTTCTCCCGGACAGTGCTCTCCTACGAGCAGTACTTC
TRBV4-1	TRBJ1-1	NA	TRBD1	CASSQPYRGRGNTEAFF	TGCGCCAGCAGCCAACCTTACAGGGGGCGCGGGAACACTGAAGCTTTCTTT